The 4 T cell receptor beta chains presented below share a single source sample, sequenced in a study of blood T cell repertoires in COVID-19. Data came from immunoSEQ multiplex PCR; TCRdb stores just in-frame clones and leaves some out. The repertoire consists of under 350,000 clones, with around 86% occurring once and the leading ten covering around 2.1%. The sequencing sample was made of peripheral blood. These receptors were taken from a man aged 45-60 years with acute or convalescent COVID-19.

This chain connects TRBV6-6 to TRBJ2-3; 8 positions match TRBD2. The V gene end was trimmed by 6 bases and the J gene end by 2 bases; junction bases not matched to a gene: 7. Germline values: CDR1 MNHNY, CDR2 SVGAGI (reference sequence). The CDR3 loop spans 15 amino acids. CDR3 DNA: TGTGCCAGCAGCCAGTGGGGACTAGTCACAGATACGCAGTATTTT. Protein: CASSQWGLVTDTQYF.

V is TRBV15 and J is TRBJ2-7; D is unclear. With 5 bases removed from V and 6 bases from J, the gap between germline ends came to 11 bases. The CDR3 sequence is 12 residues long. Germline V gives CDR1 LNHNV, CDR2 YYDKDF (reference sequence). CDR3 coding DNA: TGTGCCACCAGCGCTACCGTTGGCGAGCAGTACTTC. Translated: CATSATVGEQYF.

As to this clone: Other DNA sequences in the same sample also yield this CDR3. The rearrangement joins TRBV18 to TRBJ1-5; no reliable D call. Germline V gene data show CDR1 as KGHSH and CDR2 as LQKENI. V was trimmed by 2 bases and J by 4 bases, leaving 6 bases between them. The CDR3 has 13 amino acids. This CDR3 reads CASSPAGNQPQHF. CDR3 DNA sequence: TGTGCCAGCTCACCAGCGGGGAATCAGCCCCAGCATTTT. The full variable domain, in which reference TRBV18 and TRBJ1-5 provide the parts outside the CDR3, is NAGVMQNPRHLVRRRGQEARLRCSPMKGHSHVYWYRQLPEEGLKFMVYLQKENIIDESGMPKERFSAEFPKEGPSILRIQQVVRGDSAAYFCASSPAGNQPQHFGDGTRLSIL.

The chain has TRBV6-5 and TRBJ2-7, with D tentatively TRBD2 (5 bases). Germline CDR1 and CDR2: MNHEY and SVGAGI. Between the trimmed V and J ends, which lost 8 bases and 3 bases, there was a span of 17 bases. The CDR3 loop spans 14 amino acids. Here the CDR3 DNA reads TGTGCCAGCCACGTGTCCCACGGGGACTACGAGCAGTACTTC. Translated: CASHVSHGDYEQYF.